The entry that follows covers one T cell receptor (beta chain) sequence. The data were obtained in a study of patients and donors after allogeneic stem cell transplantation. Each CDR3 protein gets one entry after TCRdb re-called the RT-PCR reads with MiXCR. In the table there are some 200,000 distinct CDR3 sequences, around two fifths of which are singletons. This CDR3 has 12 residues. V was clipped by 5 bases and J by 9 bases, with 11 bases between them. Per the germline V gene, CDR1 is MNHNY and CDR2 is SVGAGI (reference sequence). The specimen sequenced was blood, either unsorted or a sorted T cell fraction (not recorded which). This TCR came from a human donor who was either an allogeneic HSCT recipient or a stem cell or donor lymphocyte infusion donor (not recorded which). It is not recorded whose cells these are; they may come from a transplant donor. The rearrangement uses TRBV6-6 and TRBJ2-1, with D unclear. This CDR3 reads CASSPTVAEQFF. The CDR3 bases are TGTGCCAGCAGTCCGACCGTTGCTGAGCAGTTCTTC.